The present TCR beta chain was sequenced within a study of cytomegalovirus exposure and HLA in healthy donors. Study summary: The study's early data release held roughly 91 million unique TCRs from HLA-typed donors. Within the Caucasian-associated ancestry cluster were around four fifths of the 350 to 400 genotyped donors.

General study results and limits: It was reported that the classifier diagnosed cytomegalovirus status with high specificity and sensitivity in both the original and validation cohorts. What a later analysis showed was that several of the most significant clusters appeared linked to common viral pathogens.

This clone has more than one count but fewer than ten. Antigen specificity is unknown. V was pared by 4 bases and J by 1 base, with 7 bases of the junction left unmatched. Germline V lookup: CDR1 SGHNT, CDR2 YYREEE (reference sequence). This CDR3 has 17 amino acids. The PCR contained 60 Vbeta and 13 Jbeta primers. The protocol was immunoSEQ multiplex PCR, while the TCRdb copy is restricted to in-frame clones and leaves out a portion. The table includes 130,000 or so clones, more than 75% detected once. The TCR sequence derives from a woman between 45 and 65 years old in good health and CMV-seropositive. The specimen sequenced was PBMCs. This chain uses TRBV5-4 with TRBJ2-7; TRBD2 matches 14 bases. DNA for the CDR3: TGTGCCAGCAGCGCCGGGACTAGCGGGGGCCTTTCCTACGAGCAGTACTTC. As protein: CASSAGTSGGLSYEQYF.